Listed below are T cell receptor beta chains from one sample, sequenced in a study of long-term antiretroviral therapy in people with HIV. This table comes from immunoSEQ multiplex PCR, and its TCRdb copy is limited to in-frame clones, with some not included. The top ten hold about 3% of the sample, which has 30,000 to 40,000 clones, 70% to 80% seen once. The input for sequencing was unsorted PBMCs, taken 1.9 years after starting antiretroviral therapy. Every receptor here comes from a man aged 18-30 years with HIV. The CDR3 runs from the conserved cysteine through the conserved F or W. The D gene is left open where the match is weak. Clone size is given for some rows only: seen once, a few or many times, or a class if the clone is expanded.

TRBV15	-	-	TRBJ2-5	CATSRDGGSGTQYF	TGTGCCACCAGCAGAGATGGGGGGTCGGGGACCCAGTACTTC
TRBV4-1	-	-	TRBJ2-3	CASSRDATDTQYF	TGCGCCAGCAGTCGGGACGCCACAGATACGCAGTATTTT
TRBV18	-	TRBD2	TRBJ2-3	CASSISGSTDTQYF	TGTGCCAGCTCGATTAGCGGGAGCACAGATACGCAGTATTTT
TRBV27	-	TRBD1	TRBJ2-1	CASSFSTGENFNEQFF	TGTGCCAGCAGTTTCTCAACAGGGGAAAACTTCAATGAGCAGTTCTTC
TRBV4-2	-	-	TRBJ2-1	CASSQELNEQFF	TGTGCCAGCAGCCAAGAATTGAATGAGCAGTTCTTC
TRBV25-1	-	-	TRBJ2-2	CASNRVTGELFF	TGTGCCAGCAACAGGGTCACCGGGGAGCTGTTTTTT
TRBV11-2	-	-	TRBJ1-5	CASSLDQRGTQHF	TGTGCCAGCAGCTTAGATCAACGGGGGACCCAGCATTTT
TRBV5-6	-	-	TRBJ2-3	CASSLDGLAGGTDTQYF	TGTGCCAGCAGCTTGGACGGTCTAGCTGGGGGCACAGATACGCAGTATTTT
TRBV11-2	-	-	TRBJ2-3	CASSFTAGWSDTQYF	TGTGCCAGCAGCTTCACGGCGGGGTGGTCAGATACGCAGTATTTT
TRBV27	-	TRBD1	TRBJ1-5	CASRPRAGQHSNQPQHF	TGTGCCAGCAGACCCAGGGCGGGACAGCATAGCAATCAGCCCCAGCATTTT
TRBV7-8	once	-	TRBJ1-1	CASSAKNTEAFF	TGTGCCAGCAGCGCGAAGAACACTGAAGCTTTCTTT
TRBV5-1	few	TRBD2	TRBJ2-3	CASSSLAGGSTDTQYF	TGCGCCAGCAGCTCTCTAGCGGGGGGGAGCACAGATACGCAGTATTTT
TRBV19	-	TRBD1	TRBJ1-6	CASSLLHGTGTSSPLHF	TGTGCCAGTAGTCTGCTACATGGGACAGGGACGAGTTCACCCCTCCACTTT
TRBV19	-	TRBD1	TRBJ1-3	CASSPETGATGNTIYF	TGTGCCAGTAGCCCAGAGACAGGGGCCACTGGAAACACCATATATTTT
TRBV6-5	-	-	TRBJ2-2	CASSSRGRVDGELFF	TGTGCCAGCAGTTCTCGGGGGCGCGTAGACGGGGAGCTGTTTTTT
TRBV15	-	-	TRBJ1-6	CATSRRQVSSPLHF	TGTGCCACCAGCAGGAGACAGGTCTCTTCACCCCTCCACTTT
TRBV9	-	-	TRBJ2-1	CASSETGNEQFF	TGTGCCAGCAGTGAGACTGGGAATGAGCAGTTCTTC
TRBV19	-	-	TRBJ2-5	CASSIGQLSQETQYF	TGTGCCAGTAGTATCGGCCAGCTCAGCCAAGAGACCCAGTACTTC
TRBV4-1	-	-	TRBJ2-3	CASSQVDSSTDTQYF	TGCGCCAGCAGCCAAGTCGACAGTAGCACAGATACGCAGTATTTT
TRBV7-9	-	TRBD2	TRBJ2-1	CASSIRSGGLYNEQFF	TGTGCCAGCTCTATACGTAGCGGGGGGTTATACAATGAGCAGTTCTTC
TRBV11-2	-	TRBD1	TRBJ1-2	CASSSDREDGYTF	TGTGCCAGCAGCTCCGACAGGGAGGATGGCTACACCTTC
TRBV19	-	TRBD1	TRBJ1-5	CASRAKGADQPQHF	TGTGCCAGTAGGGCCAAGGGGGCCGATCAGCCCCAGCATTTT
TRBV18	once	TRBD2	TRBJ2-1	CASSPPPGRDEQFF	TGTGCCAGCTCACCTCCCCCAGGGAGGGATGAGCAGTTCTTC
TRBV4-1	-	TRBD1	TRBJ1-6	CASSQPRDSQNSPLHF	TGCGCCAGCAGCCAACCCCGGGACAGCCAGAATTCACCCCTCCACTTT
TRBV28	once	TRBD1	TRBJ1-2	CASSSGTGSGYTF	TGTGCCAGCAGTTCCGGGACAGGTAGCGGCTACACCTTC
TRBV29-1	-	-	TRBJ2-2	CSVQGMSDPGELFF	TGCAGCGTGCAGGGGATGTCGGACCCCGGGGAGCTGTTTTTT
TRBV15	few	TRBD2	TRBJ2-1	CATSRRAGGGEQFF	TGTGCCACCAGCCGGCGGGCAGGCGGGGGTGAGCAGTTCTTC
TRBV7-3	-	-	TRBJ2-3	CASSRGRGTDTQYF	TGTGCCAGCAGCCGGGGACGAGGCACAGATACGCAGTATTTT
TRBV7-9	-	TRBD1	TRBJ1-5	CASSSQGGNQPQHF	TGTGCCAGCAGCTCACAGGGGGGGAATCAGCCCCAGCATTTT
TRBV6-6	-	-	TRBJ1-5	CAPKGQPQHF	TGTGCCCCTAAGGGTCAGCCCCAGCATTTT
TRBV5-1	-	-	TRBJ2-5	CASTDGIADRSETQYF	TGCGCCAGCACCGACGGAATCGCTGACAGGTCAGAGACCCAGTACTTC
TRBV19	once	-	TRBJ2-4	CASSHQNIQYF	TGTGCCAGTAGCCACCAAAACATTCAGTACTTC
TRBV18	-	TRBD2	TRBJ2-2	CASSPPSGGLGTGELFF	TGTGCCAGCTCACCACCTAGCGGGGGCCTGGGGACCGGGGAGCTGTTTTTT
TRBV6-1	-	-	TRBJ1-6	CASSVDRNSPLHF	TGTGCCAGCAGTGTGGACAGAAATTCACCCCTCCACTTT
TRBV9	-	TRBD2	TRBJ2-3	CASSDGAVWAGDTDTQYF	TGTGCCAGCAGCGATGGGGCGGTGTGGGCGGGGGATACTGATACGCAGTATTTT
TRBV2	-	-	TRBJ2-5	CASRGAYLETQYF	TGTGCCAGCAGGGGGGCCTACCTAGAGACCCAGTACTTC